The 8 T cell receptor beta chains below all came from one sample that was sequenced in a study of T cells in tumors and immune-related adverse events. Libraries were prepared by immunoSEQ multiplex PCR; TCRdb keeps only in-frame clonotypes and omits some of them. The table has some 2,300 clones, 80% to 90% seen once. The material sequenced was tumor tissue, taken from a patient treated with anti-PD-1 therapy. The receptors derive from a female donor with metastatic renal cell carcinoma.

The chain is built from TRBV2 and TRBJ2-3; 10 nucleotides line up with TRBD2. V lost 6 bases, J lost 4 bases, and 7 bases stayed unmatched. The CDR3 extends over 15 amino acids. Germline V gene data show CDR1 as SNHLY and CDR2 as FYNNEI. CDR3 DNA sequence: TGTGCCAGCAGGGCGGCTAGCGGGAGACCAGATACGCAGTATTTT. It is translated as CASRAASGRPDTQYF.

The sample holds a few counts of this clone. CDR3 protein: CASSLRGADNQPQHF. The CDR3 DNA reads as TGTGCCAGCAGCTTGAGAGGGGCGGACAATCAGCCCCAGCATTTT. The chain has TRBV5-5 and TRBJ1-5, with a possible D match to TRBD1 (5 bases). The CDR3 is made up of 15 amino acids. Between the trimmed V and J ends, which lost 1 base and 3 bases, there was a span of 11 bases. Germline CDR1 SGHKS, CDR2 YYEKEE (reference sequence).

The rearrangement uses TRBV28 and TRBJ1-1, with D unclear. This CDR3 is 14 amino acids long. The germline gives CDR1 MDHEN, CDR2 SYDVKM. The V end lost 3 bases, the J end lost 1 base, and 9 bases lay between the germline ends. As DNA, the CDR3 is TGTGCCAGCAGTTTCGGGGTTGGGAACACTGAAGCTTTCTTT. This encodes CASSFGVGNTEAFF.

The CDR3 region has the DNA TGTGCCAGCAGCTTAAACGGCTTCTATGGCTACACCTTC. Amino acids: CASSLNGFYGYTF. V usage is TRBV7-9 and J usage is TRBJ1-2; no firm D call. Per the germline V gene, CDR1 is SEHNR and CDR2 is FQNEAQ (reference sequence). This CDR3 comprises 13 residues. V lost 2 bases to trimming and J lost 4 bases, with 8 bases between them.

Comment on this clone: Other DNA sequences in the same sample also yield this CDR3. The chain combines TRBV19 with TRBJ2-5; TRBD2 matches at 12 bases. Per germline, CDR1 LNHDA and CDR2 SQIVND (reference sequence). V shed 6 bases, J shed 2 bases, and the junction held 4 bases outside the gene matches. This CDR3 has 15 amino acids. This CDR3 is CASRTTSGGQETQYF. CDR3 in DNA: TGTGCCAGTAGGACGACTAGCGGGGGACAAGAGACCCAGTACTTC.

This clone showed up just once. The chain is built from TRBV7-9 and TRBJ2-1; D is possibly TRBD2 (5 bases). The CDR3 loop spans 12 amino acids. V was trimmed by 11 bases and J by 8 bases, leaving 16 bases between them. Germline assignment: CDR1 SEHNR and CDR2 FQNEAQ (reference sequence). The CDR3 protein is CAAPGGSYEQFF. In DNA, the CDR3 is TGTGCCGCGCCCGGAGGATCATATGAGCAGTTCTTC.

The genes are TRBV29-1 and TRBJ1-1; a possible D gene is TRBD1 (6 bases). V lost 4 bases and J lost 0, with 9 bases in between. This CDR3 is built from 13 residues. Germline-derived CDR1 and CDR2 are SQVTM and ANQGSEA. The CDR3 nucleotides read TGCAGCGTTGGCAGGGGTATGAACACTGAAGCTTTCTTT. As protein: CSVGRGMNTEAFF. Combining the CDR3 with reference TRBV29-1 and TRBJ1-1 gives the whole variable domain SAVISQKPSRDICQRGTSLTIQCQVDSQVTMMFWYRQQPGQSLTLIATANQGSEATYESGFVIDKFPISRPNLTFSTLTVSNMSPEDSSIYLCSVGRGMNTEAFFGQGTRLTVV.

V gene TRBV5-1 combines with J gene TRBJ2-3; a possible D gene is TRBD2 (5 bases). V lost 1 base to trimming and J lost 2 bases, with 14 bases between them. The CDR3 spans 16 residues. Germline lookup yields CDR1 SGHRS and CDR2 YFSETQ. CDR3 nucleotide sequence: TGCGCCAGCAGCTTGTACAGCGGATCTAACACAGATACGCAGTATTTT. Its translation is CASSLYSGSNTDTQYF.